The following is a T cell receptor (beta chain) sequence with its context. Its antigen is not identified. One junction end does not reproduce the germline sequence, and a read error may be involved. This entry belongs to a study of metastatic and nonmetastatic thyroid tumors. About the study: Repertoires from malignant and benign thyroid patients were compared across blood and tumor or nodule tissue. The study's findings and limits: Across blood and tumor, TCR beta diversity in malignant thyroid tumors was reportedly significantly higher than in benign nodules.

Germline CDR1 is MNHNS and CDR2 is SASEGT. The CDR3 covers 16 residues. Treatment of any kind had been given to no patient before thyroid surgery. TCRdb re-clonotyped the PCR reads through MiXCR. The data show fewer than 6,500 clones, roughly 19% seen once. This TCR was recovered from a female donor with papillary thyroid cancer or a benign thyroid nodule (not recorded which). Some clones in this sample may be carry-over from other donors' samples. V and J are TRBV6-1 and TRBJ2-2, with 10 bases fitting TRBD1. Sequencing was done on a sample of adjacent normal tissue. CDR3 sequence reads: CASRRNGTGVTGELFF. The DNA of the CDR3 is TGTGCCAGCAGAAGAAACGGGACAGGGGTAACCGGGGAGCTGTTTTTC.